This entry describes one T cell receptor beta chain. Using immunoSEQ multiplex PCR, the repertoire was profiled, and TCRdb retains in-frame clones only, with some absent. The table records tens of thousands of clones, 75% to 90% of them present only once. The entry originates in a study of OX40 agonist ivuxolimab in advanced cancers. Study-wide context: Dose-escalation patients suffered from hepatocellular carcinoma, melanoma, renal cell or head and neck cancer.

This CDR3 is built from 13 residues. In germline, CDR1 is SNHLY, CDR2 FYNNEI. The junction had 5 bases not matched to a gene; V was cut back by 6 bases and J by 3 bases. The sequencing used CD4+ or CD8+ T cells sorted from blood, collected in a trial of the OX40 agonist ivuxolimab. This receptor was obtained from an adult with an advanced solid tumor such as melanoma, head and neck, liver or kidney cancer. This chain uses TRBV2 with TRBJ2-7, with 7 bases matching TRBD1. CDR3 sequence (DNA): TGTGCCAGCAGCAAAACAGGGGACTACGAGCAGTACTTC. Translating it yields CASSKTGDYEQYF.